The rows below give T cell receptor beta chains drawn from one sample of a study of cytomegalovirus exposure and HLA in healthy donors. Clones were sequenced by immunoSEQ multiplex PCR, and TCRdb holds only the in-frame ones, with some missing. The sample shows nearly 110,000 clones, about 80% of them seen only once. The sample consisted of PBMCs. All receptors come from a man younger than 40 in good health and CMV-seronegative. CDR3s include the opening cysteine and the closing phenylalanine or tryptophan. A D gene is named only where the DNA matches it firmly. Not all rows give a size; the values are once, few, many and, for expanded clones, a class.

TRBV9	TRBJ2-7	.	.	CASSAGPEASYEQYF	TGTGCCAGCAGCGCCGGACCGGAGGCTTCCTACGAGCAGTACTTC
TRBV30	TRBJ1-2	.	.	CAWSVSYGYTF	TGTGCCTGGAGTGTATCGTATGGCTACACCTTC
TRBV15	TRBJ1-6	TRBD1	.	CATSDSWDRVVNSPLHF	TGTGCCACCAGCGATAGTTGGGACAGGGTTGTTAATTCACCCCTCCACTTT
TRBV7-9	TRBJ1-4	.	.	CASSLARGDQGSPFF	TGTGCCAGCAGCTTAGCGCGCGGGGACCAAGGGAGCCCGTTTTTT
TRBV19	TRBJ2-2	.	once	CASLTPGFRLFF	TGTGCCAGTCTCACCCCCGGGTTTCGGCTGTTTTTT
TRBV4-2	TRBJ2-7	TRBD2	few	CASSQEAGSSYEQYF	TGTGCCAGCAGCCAAGAAGCGGGGAGCTCCTACGAGCAGTACTTC
TRBV4-2	TRBJ2-1	TRBD1	few	CASSHDRGRNEQFF	TGTGCCAGCAGCCACGACAGGGGACGCAATGAGCAGTTCTTC
TRBV5-1	TRBJ2-1	TRBD2	once	CASSLLASLYNEQFF	TGCGCCAGCAGCTTACTAGCGAGCCTCTACAATGAGCAGTTCTTC
TRBV19	TRBJ1-2	TRBD1	.	CASSGRDRGDYGYTF	TGTGCCAGTAGTGGCAGGGACAGGGGAGACTATGGCTACACCTTC
TRBV29-1	TRBJ2-3	TRBD1	.	CSARDRVSDTQYF	TGCAGCGCCCGGGACAGGGTGTCGGATACGCAGTATTTT
TRBV18	TRBJ2-5	.	.	CASSPVKGPMETQYF	TGTGCCAGCTCACCAGTGAAGGGGCCAATGGAGACCCAGTACTTC
TRBV2	TRBJ1-2	TRBD1	few	CASSNRDRDSRYTF	TGTGCCAGCAGTAACCGGGACAGGGATAGTCGCTACACCTTC
TRBV2	TRBJ2-7	TRBD2	once	CASSLAGGHEQYF	TGTGCCAGCAGCTTAGCGGGGGGGCACGAGCAGTACTTC
TRBV7-9	TRBJ1-1	.	.	CASRHYRGTEAFF	TGTGCCAGCAGGCATTATCGGGGCACTGAAGCTTTCTTT
TRBV27	TRBJ2-7	.	.	CASSLSPSRREQYF	TGTGCCAGCAGTTTATCGCCAAGTCGGCGGGAGCAGTACTTC
TRBV7-9	TRBJ1-5	.	.	CASSSLLGSREQPQHF	TGTGCCAGCAGCTCCCTTTTAGGCAGCCGGGAGCAGCCCCAGCATTTT
TRBV11-2	TRBJ1-5	.	.	CASSSGISQPQHF	TGTGCCAGCAGCTCAGGGATCAGTCAGCCCCAGCATTTT
TRBV9	TRBJ1-3	.	.	CASSIHITGTSGNTIYF	TGTGCCAGCAGCATACACATCACAGGGACGTCTGGAAACACCATATATTTT
TRBV9	TRBJ2-5	TRBD2	few	CASSVAGGPEETQYF	TGTGCCAGCAGCGTAGCGGGGGGGCCCGAGGAGACCCAGTACTTC
TRBV27	TRBJ1-1	TRBD1	.	CASSLVGRGRGEAFF	TGTGCCAGCAGTTTAGTTGGCAGGGGGCGAGGTGAAGCTTTCTTT
TRBV7-9	TRBJ2-1	.	.	CASSLFGDNEQFF	TGTGCCAGCAGCTTATTCGGTGACAATGAGCAGTTCTTC
TRBV18	TRBJ2-2	.	.	CASSLRGDPFGELFF	TGTGCCAGCTCACTCAGGGGCGACCCGTTCGGGGAGCTGTTTTTT
TRBV5-1	TRBJ2-3	.	.	CTSRTEGYGTDTQYF	TGCACCAGCAGAACCGAGGGATATGGCACAGATACGCAGTATTTT
TRBV7-9	TRBJ1-1	.	few	CASSLEGGEGPNTEAFF	TGTGCCAGCAGCTTAGAGGGGGGGGAGGGACCGAACACTGAAGCTTTCTTT
TRBV30	TRBJ1-5	.	.	CAWSGMGRQPQHF	TGTGCCTGGAGTGGGATGGGCCGTCAGCCCCAGCATTTT
TRBV5-1	TRBJ2-2	TRBD1	.	CASSSTGTGNTGELFF	TGCGCCAGCAGCTCCACCGGGACAGGGAACACCGGGGAGCTGTTTTTT
TRBV2	TRBJ2-7	.	.	CASSARGYEQYF	TGTGCCAGCAGTGCTAGAGGGTACGAGCAGTACTTC
TRBV19	TRBJ2-1	TRBD2	.	CASSMTSGDYNEQFF	TGTGCCAGTAGTATGACTAGCGGGGATTACAATGAGCAGTTCTTC
TRBV4-1	TRBJ1-2	.	few	CASSQDNMERDLSHGYTF	TGCGCCAGCAGCCAAGATAACATGGAGCGGGACCTCAGCCATGGCTACACCTTC
TRBV5-5	TRBJ2-3	.	.	CASSLGTTSTDTQYF	TGTGCCAGCAGCCTCGGTACCACTAGCACAGATACGCAGTATTTT
TRBV7-3	TRBJ1-5	TRBD1	.	CASSARTGQTFTPSNQPQHF	TGTGCCAGCAGCGCCAGGACAGGGCAAACTTTCACCCCTAGCAATCAGCCCCAGCATTTT
TRBV9	TRBJ2-1	TRBD2	.	CASSVSGGANNEQFF	TGTGCCAGCAGCGTTAGCGGGGGGGCCAACAATGAGCAGTTCTTC
TRBV4-1	TRBJ2-7	TRBD1	.	CASSHRDSSYEQYF	TGCGCCAGCAGCCATAGGGACAGCTCCTACGAGCAGTACTTC
TRBV7-2	TRBJ2-3	.	.	CASSLGSGPYTQYF	TGTGCCAGCAGCTTAGGGTCAGGCCCTTATACGCAGTATTTT
TRBV2	TRBJ2-7	TRBD1	.	CASNPGTGGGEQYF	TGTGCCAGCAATCCCGGGACAGGGGGAGGAGAGCAGTACTTC
TRBV6-4	TRBJ1-2	TRBD1	.	CASSDRTGGIGGYTF	TGTGCCAGCAGTGACAGAACAGGGGGAATTGGTGGCTACACCTTC
TRBV28	TRBJ1-2	TRBD1	.	CASSLGTVGGYTF	TGTGCCAGCAGTTTAGGGACAGTCGGTGGCTACACCTTC
TRBV30	TRBJ1-3	TRBD1	once	CAWTQGLSGNTIYF	TGTGCCTGGACACAGGGGCTCTCTGGAAACACCATATATTTT
TRBV9	TRBJ2-1	TRBD2	.	CASSVGNLAGAEQFF	TGTGCCAGCAGCGTAGGAAACCTAGCGGGGGCAGAGCAGTTCTTC
TRBV5-6	TRBJ2-7	.	.	CASSARQALYEQYF	TGTGCCAGCAGCGCTCGACAGGCCCTCTACGAGCAGTACTTC